This entry lists 15 T cell receptor beta chains sequenced from one sample in a study of glioma-infiltrating T cells after dendritic cell vaccination. Sequencing used immunoSEQ multiplex PCR; TCRdb keeps in-frame clones, though not all of them. The sample comprises about 38,000 clones, roughly 79% of which are singletons, and approximately 8.3% rests with the top ten. The specimen was blood, collected before dendritic cell vaccination. These receptors originate from a human donor with glioblastoma.

The chain couples TRBV5-5 to TRBJ2-2; 9 bases map to TRBD1. Germline CDR1 and CDR2: SGHKS and YYEKEE (reference sequence). There are 17 residues in the CDR3. With V trimmed by 4 bases and J by 5 bases, 12 bases remained unmatched. The CDR3 reads CASSLSPTGGLTGELFF. DNA of the CDR3: TGTGCCAGCAGCCTGTCTCCTACAGGGGGCTTAACCGGGGAGCTGTTTTTT.

The J gene is TRBJ1-2, the V gene TRBV19, with D unresolved. Germline-derived CDR1 and CDR2 are LNHDA and SQIVND (reference sequence). The CDR3 is made up of 14 amino acids. Trimming stripped 1 base from V and 0 bases from J, with 6 bases between. The chain's CDR3 is CASSIGTANYGYTF. The CDR3 region has the DNA TGTGCCAGTAGTATAGGCACGGCTAACTATGGCTACACCTTC. Complete variable domain (other parts from reference TRBV19 and TRBJ1-2): DGGITQSPKYLFRKEGQNVTLSCEQNLNHDAMYWYRQDPGQGLRLIYYSQIVNDFQKGDIAEGYSVSREKKESFPLTVTSAQKNPTAFYLCASSIGTANYGYTFGSGTRLTVV.

The rearrangement joins TRBV5-1 to TRBJ2-1, with a possible D match to TRBD1 (5 bases). CDR1 and CDR2 from the germline V gene are SGHRS and YFSETQ. The ends were cut back, 4 bases at V and 4 bases at J, with 18 bases in the middle. The CDR3 runs to 16 residues. CDR3 protein: CASSQEGRTFYNEQFF. The CDR3 nucleotides are TGCGCCAGCAGCCAGGAAGGCAGGACATTTTACAATGAGCAGTTCTTC.

This clone was counted once. The gene calls are TRBV11-2 and TRBJ2-1; TRBD2 is a possible D gene (5 bases). Germline V gene data show CDR1 as SGHAT and CDR2 as FQNNGV. This CDR3 comprises 13 residues. V lost 5 bases and J 9 bases, leaving 14 bases between the germline ends. CDR3 sequence reads: CASSPRSDGEQFF. The DNA of the CDR3 is TGTGCCAGCAGCCCTCGTAGCGACGGTGAGCAGTTCTTC.

V gene TRBV7-3 combines with J gene TRBJ2-5, with D possibly being TRBD2 (7 bases). V was trimmed by 2 bases and J by 5 bases, leaving 15 bases between them. Per germline, CDR1 SGHTA and CDR2 FQGTGA. This CDR3 spans 15 amino acids. CDR3 sequence (DNA): TGTGCCAGCAGCTTACTAGGGGGAGGGGTCGAGACCCAGTACTTC. This translates into CASSLLGGGVETQYF.

The chain carries TRBV11-2 and TRBJ1-2; 7 bases fit TRBD1. Losses at the gene ends were 5 bases for V and 4 bases for J; bases not matched to a gene: 10. Germline CDR1 is SGHAT and CDR2 is FQNNGV. The CDR3 runs to 15 residues. CDR3 loop: CASSKTQGRGYGYTF. CDR3 coding DNA: TGTGCCAGCAGCAAAACACAGGGGCGGGGCTATGGCTACACCTTC.

The chain carries TRBV28 and TRBJ2-7; D uncertain. Germline V gives CDR1 MDHEN, CDR2 SYDVKM. V lost 2 bases and J 2 bases, leaving 19 bases between the germline ends. CDR3 length: 17 residues. The CDR3 is CASSLSPVIPLAYEQYF. In DNA, the CDR3 is TGTGCCAGCAGTTTAAGCCCCGTGATCCCCCTGGCCTACGAGCAGTACTTC. The full variable domain, in which reference TRBV28 and TRBJ2-7 provide the parts outside the CDR3, is DVKVTQSSRYLVKRTGEKVFLECVQDMDHENMFWYRQDPGLGLRLIYFSYDVKMKEKGDIPEGYSVSREKKERFSLILESASTNQTSMYLCASSLSPVIPLAYEQYFGPGTRLTVT.

A word on this clone: Other DNA sequences in the same sample also yield this CDR3. The CDR3 spells CASSPRLAGSTDTQYF. The CDR3 DNA reads TGTGCCAGCAGCCCACGACTAGCGGGAAGCACAGATACGCAGTATTTT. J is TRBJ2-3 and V is TRBV7-3, with 11 bases that match TRBD2. CDR3 length: 16 residues. The germline V gene has CDR1 SGHTA and CDR2 FQGTGA. Trimming at V came to 5 bases and at J to 0 bases, leaving 4 bases not matched to a gene.

The chain has TRBV15 and TRBJ2-1, with 9 bases that match TRBD2. V lost 9 bases and J lost 6; bases outside the gene matches: 9. Looked up from germline, CDR1 is LNHNV and CDR2 is YYDKDF (reference sequence). This CDR3 comprises 14 residues. CDR3: CATGAGLAGNEQFF. CDR3 DNA sequence: TGTGCCACTGGGGCGGGACTAGCAGGCAATGAGCAGTTCTTC. Based on the CDR3 plus reference TRBV15 and TRBJ2-1, the full variable domain is DAMVIQNPRYQVTQFGKPVTLSCSQTLNHNVMYWYQQKSSQAPKLLFHYYDKDFNNEADTPDNFQSRRPNTSFCFLDIRSPGLGDTAMYLCATGAGLAGNEQFFGPGTRLTVL.

The gene calls are TRBV11-1 and TRBJ2-3; 7 positions agree with TRBD1. Germline V gives CDR1 SGHAT, CDR2 FQDESV (reference sequence). V trimming: 2 bases; J trimming: 6 bases; junction bases outside the gene matches: 5. The CDR3 totals 14 residues. CDR3 coding DNA: TGTGCCAGCAGCTTAAGGGGGCTAGTGGATACGCAGTATTTT. This sequence encodes CASSLRGLVDTQYF.

In the case of this clone: One junction end does not reproduce the germline sequence, and a read error may be involved. This specimen includes other DNA sequences encoding the same CDR3. The chain combines TRBV2 with TRBJ1-6; TRBD1 might be the D (5 bases). Germline V gene lookup returns CDR1 SNHLY and CDR2 FYNNEI. CDR3 size: 14 residues. As DNA, the CDR3 is TGTGCCACCGGGGGTGGGCAGGGTAATTCCCCCCTCCACTTT. Its protein product is CATGGGQGNSPLHF.

This clone was picked up a small number of times. The V and J genes are TRBV2 and TRBJ2-7; tentatively, D is TRBD2 (7 bases). The CDR3 spans 12 residues. V dropped 8 bases and J dropped 5 bases, with 13 bases sitting between them. In germline, CDR1 is SNHLY, CDR2 FYNNEI. CDR3 sequence: CASETGGNEQYF. The CDR3 DNA is TGTGCCAGCGAGACGGGGGGCAACGAGCAGTACTTC.

V is TRBV9 and J is TRBJ2-7; D call uncertain. V shed 0 bases and J shed 3 bases, with 10 bases lying between them. Germline assignment: CDR1 SGDLS and CDR2 YYNGEE. The CDR3 is 14 residues long. The CDR3 reads CASSVAVSHYEQYF. In DNA form, the CDR3 reads TGTGCCAGCAGCGTAGCCGTCAGTCACTACGAGCAGTACTTC.

V and J are TRBV5-1 and TRBJ2-3, with 8 nucleotides matching TRBD2. The CDR3 length is 15 residues. CDR1 is SGHRS, CDR2 YFSETQ, per germline. The J segment lost 4 bases and the V segment lost 2 bases, leaving 6 bases of the junction unmatched. The CDR3 nucleotides read TGCGCCAGCAGCTTAACGGGGGGGGGAGCAGATACGCAGTATTTT. Translating it yields CASSLTGGGADTQYF.

CDR3 amino acids: CASSPRDSSNYGYTF. In DNA, the CDR3 is TGTGCCAGCTCACCAAGGGACAGCTCTAACTATGGCTACACCTTC. The rearrangement joins TRBV18 to TRBJ1-2, with TRBD1 identical over 7 bases. Germline V gene sequence: CDR1 KGHSH, CDR2 LQKENI. The CDR3 covers 15 residues. V shed 2 bases and J 0 bases; nucleotides not matched to a gene: 3.